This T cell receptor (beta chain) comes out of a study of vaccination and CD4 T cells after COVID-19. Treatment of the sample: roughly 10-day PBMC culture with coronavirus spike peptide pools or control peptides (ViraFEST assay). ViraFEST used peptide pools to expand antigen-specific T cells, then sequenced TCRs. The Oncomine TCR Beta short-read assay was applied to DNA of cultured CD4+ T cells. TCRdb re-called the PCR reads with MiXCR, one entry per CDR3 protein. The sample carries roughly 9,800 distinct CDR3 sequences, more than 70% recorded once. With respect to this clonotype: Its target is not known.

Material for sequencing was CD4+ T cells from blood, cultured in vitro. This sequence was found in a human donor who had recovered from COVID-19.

CDR3 nucleotides: TGTGCCACCATGAACGAGCAGTTCTTC. The encoded protein is CATMNEQFF. The V call is TRBV24-1, the J call TRBJ2-1; no reliable D call. The CDR3 loop spans 9 amino acids. Trimming removed 8 bases at V and 10 bases at J, with 5 bases between. Germline V gives CDR1 KGHDR, CDR2 SFDVKD.